This T cell receptor beta chain is drawn from a study of blood T cell repertoires in COVID-19. This clone occurred once. Method: immunoSEQ multiplex PCR; TCRdb's copy keeps in-frame clones and lacks some. Among around 100,000 clones listed, 82% were seen once. The specimen was peripheral blood. The clonotype comes from a man aged 65-85 years with acute or convalescent COVID-19.

The CDR3 sequence is CASTQDRRNTEAFF. The CDR3 bases are TGTGCCAGCACCCAGGACAGGCGGAACACTGAAGCTTTCTTT. This chain uses TRBV6-5 with TRBJ1-1; 7 nucleotides match TRBD1. This CDR3 is 14 amino acids long. V shed 7 bases and J 1 base; nucleotides not matched to a gene: 6. From germline, CDR1 is MNHEY and CDR2 SVGAGI.